These T cell receptor beta chains were read from a single sample in a study of blood T cells in healthy people across ages. TCRdb independently ran MiXCR on the 5' RACE reads; one entry per CDR3 protein. This sample has roughly 1,500,000 distinct CDR3 sequences, with roughly a third found just once. Sequenced sample: blood. These receptors came from a woman aged 25 to 39 in good health. Each CDR3 is given with its conserved first and last residue. Fields, in order: V gene, J gene, clone size, CDR3 protein. Part of the rows lack a size; the others show once, few, many or a class for expanded clones.

V: TRBV2; J: TRBJ2-3; size: -; CDR3: CASDMATPGYF
V: TRBV12-3/TRBV12-4; J: TRBJ1-1; size: -; CDR3: CARSLGGSTEAFF
V: TRBV7-3; J: TRBJ2-7; size: few; CDR3: CASSLRPRGSGEQYF
V: TRBV10-3; J: TRBJ2-7; size: few; CDR3: CAISEPGRSPYEQYF
V: TRBV2; J: TRBJ1-6; size: few; CDR3: CASSAQGENSPLHF
V: TRBV7-6; J: TRBJ2-5; size: -; CDR3: CASSLAQEGTQYF
V: TRBV10-1; J: TRBJ2-1; size: few; CDR3: CASSDFSGQVGNNEQFF
V: TRBV5-1; J: -; size: -; CDR3: CASNLQGAGYEQYF
V: TRBV20-1; J: TRBJ2-7; size: -; CDR3: CSARGDGGQGEQYF
V: TRBV29-1; J: TRBJ2-1; size: many; CDR3: CSARQVYSYNEQFF
V: TRBV10-3; J: TRBJ1-1; size: -; CDR3: CAIKGTRNTEAFF
V: TRBV5-1; J: TRBJ2-3; size: few; CDR3: CASSEIAGDGTDTQYF
V: TRBV2; J: TRBJ2-5; size: few; CDR3: CASSPKTSGWSETQYF
V: TRBV5-1; J: TRBJ2-1; size: few; CDR3: CASSLTTSGSNNEQFF
V: TRBV24-1; J: TRBJ2-5; size: -; CDR3: CATDTTGVIQETQYF
V: TRBV28; J: TRBJ1-2; size: -; CDR3: CASSDYDGYTF
V: TRBV7-9; J: TRBJ1-1; size: -; CDR3: CASSFRRAEAFF